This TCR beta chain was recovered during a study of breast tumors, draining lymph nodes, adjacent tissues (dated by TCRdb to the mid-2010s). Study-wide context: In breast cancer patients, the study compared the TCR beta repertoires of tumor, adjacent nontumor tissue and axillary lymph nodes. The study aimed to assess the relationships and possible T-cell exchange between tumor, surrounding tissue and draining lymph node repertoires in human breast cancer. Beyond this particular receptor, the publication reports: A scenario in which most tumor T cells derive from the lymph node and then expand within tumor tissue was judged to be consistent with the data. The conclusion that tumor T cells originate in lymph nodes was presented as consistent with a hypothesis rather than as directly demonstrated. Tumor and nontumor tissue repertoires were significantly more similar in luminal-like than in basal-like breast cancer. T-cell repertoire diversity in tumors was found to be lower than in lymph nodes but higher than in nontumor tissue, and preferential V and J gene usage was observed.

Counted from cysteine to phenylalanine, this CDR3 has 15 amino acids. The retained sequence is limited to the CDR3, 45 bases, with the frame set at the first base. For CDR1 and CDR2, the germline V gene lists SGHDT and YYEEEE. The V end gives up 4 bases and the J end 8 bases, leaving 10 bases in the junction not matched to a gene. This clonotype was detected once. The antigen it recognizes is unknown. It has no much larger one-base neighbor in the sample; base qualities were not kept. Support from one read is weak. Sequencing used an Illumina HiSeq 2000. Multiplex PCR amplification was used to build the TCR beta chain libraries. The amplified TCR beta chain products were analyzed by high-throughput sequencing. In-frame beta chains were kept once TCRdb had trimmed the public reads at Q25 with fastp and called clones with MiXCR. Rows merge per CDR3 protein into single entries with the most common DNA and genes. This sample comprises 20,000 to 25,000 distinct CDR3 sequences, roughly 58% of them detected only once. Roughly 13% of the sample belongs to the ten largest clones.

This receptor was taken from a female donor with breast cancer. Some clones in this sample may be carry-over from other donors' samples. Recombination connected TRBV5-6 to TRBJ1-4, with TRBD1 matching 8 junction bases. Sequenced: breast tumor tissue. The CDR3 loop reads CASSRRSGGWEKLFF. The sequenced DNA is TGTGCCAGCAGCCGGCGGTCAGGGGGCTGGGAAAAACTGTTTTTT.